The 19 T cell receptor beta chains listed next were all sequenced from one sample in a study of shared T cell receptors in the human thymus. Assay used: immunoSEQ multiplex PCR; TCRdb lists only in-frame clones, some missing. The sample has a few hundred thousand clones; around 95% are singletons. Sequencing was performed on thymocytes. The source of these receptors is a human donor.

This chain joins TRBV30 and TRBJ2-7, with D unresolved. The V end was cut by 4 bases, the J end by 5 bases, with 18 bases between. CDR1 and CDR2 from the germline V gene are GTSNPN and SVGIG (reference sequence). The CDR3 has 14 residues. The CDR3 protein is CAWNHFPSRNEQYF. The CDR3 nucleotides are TGTGCCTGGAACCACTTCCCTTCGAGGAACGAGCAGTACTTC.

This clone has more than one count but fewer than ten. DNA for the CDR3: TGTGCCAGCGGTACAGGGGGCTACGAGCAGTACTTC. Protein: CASGTGGYEQYF. The chain joins TRBV28 to TRBJ2-7; TRBD1 aligns across 8 bases. V dropped 8 bases and J dropped 3; count of bases not matched to a gene: 3. CDR1 MDHEN and CDR2 SYDVKM come from the germline V gene. This CDR3 spans 12 amino acids.

The V gene is TRBV7-2, the J gene TRBJ2-3, with TRBD2 as a possible D gene (6 bases). CDR1 is SGHTA and CDR2 is FQGNSA in the germline V gene. This CDR3 region has 14 residues. The V end was cut by 5 bases, the J end by 1 base, with 10 bases between. This CDR3 reads CASSLGTCTDTQYF. Written as DNA, the CDR3 is TGTGCCAGCAGCCTTGGGACTTGCACAGATACGCAGTATTTT.

There are a few counts of this clone. The chain joins TRBV5-1 to TRBJ1-1, with D tentatively TRBD1 (5 bases). Germline CDR1 is SGHRS and CDR2 is YFSETQ. V lost 4 bases and J 1 base, leaving 14 bases between the germline ends. The CDR3 spans 15 residues. The CDR3 region is CASSPVGGSNTEAFF. In DNA form, the CDR3 reads TGCGCCAGCAGCCCCGTCGGGGGATCGAACACTGAAGCTTTCTTT. Full variable domain (outside the CDR3, taken from reference TRBV5-1 and TRBJ1-1): KAGVTQTPRYLIKTRGQQVTLSCSPISGHRSVSWYQQTPGQGLQFLFEYFSETQRNKGNFPGRFSGRQFSNSRSEMNVSTLELGDSALYLCASSPVGGSNTEAFFGQGTRLTVV.

The chain is built from TRBV14 and TRBJ2-2; the D is unclear. Germline V CDR1 and CDR2: SGHDN, FVKESK. V was pared by 0 bases and J by 8 bases, with 16 bases between. CDR3 length equals 16 residues. This CDR3 is CASSQDRRHPQGELFF. The CDR3 DNA reads TGTGCCAGCAGCCAAGATAGGCGACACCCTCAGGGGGAGCTGTTTTTT.

This sequence joins TRBV7-7 and TRBJ2-1, with TRBD1 matching 7 bases. Trimming removed 5 bases from V and 5 bases from J; junction bases left unmatched: 6. Per the germline V gene, CDR1 is SSHAT and CDR2 is FNYEAQ (reference sequence). This CDR3 has 14 amino acids. CDR3 protein: CASSPETGHNEQFF. The CDR3 coding sequence is TGTGCCAGCAGCCCGGAGACAGGGCACAATGAGCAGTTCTTC.

This clone was observed a single time. The rearrangement uses TRBV5-6 and TRBJ2-7; 8 positions agree with TRBD2. CDR1 and CDR2 from the germline V gene are SGHDT and YYEEEE. The CDR3 covers 17 residues. V dropped 4 bases and J dropped 2; count of bases not matched to a gene: 14. As DNA, the CDR3 is TGTGCCAGCAGCAAAGTAATCCGAGCGGGAGACGCCTACGAGCAGTACTTC. Translation gives CASSKVIRAGDAYEQYF. The entire variable domain, with the rest obtained from reference TRBV5-6 and TRBJ2-7, is as follows: DAGVTQSPTHLIKTRGQQVTLRCSPKSGHDTVSWYQQALGQGPQFIFQYYEEEERQRGNFPDRFSGHQFPNYSSELNVNALLLGDSALYLCASSKVIRAGDAYEQYFGPGTRLTVT.

The chain recombines TRBV5-8 with TRBJ2-3; D remains ambiguous. V shed 0 bases and J shed 6 bases, with 2 bases lying between them. The CDR3 runs to 11 residues. CDR1 SGHTS and CDR2 YDEGEE come from the germline V gene. The CDR3 spells CASSLEDTQYF. In DNA form, the CDR3 reads TGTGCCAGCAGCTTGGAGGATACGCAGTATTTT. Full variable domain (remainder filled in from reference TRBV5-8 and TRBJ2-3): EAGVTQSPTHLIKTRGQQATLRCSPISGHTSVYWYQQALGLGLQFLLWYDEGEERNRGNFPPRFSGRQFPNYSSELNVNALELEDSALYLCASSLEDTQYFGPGTRLTVL.

V and J are TRBV5-5 and TRBJ2-7, with D perhaps matching TRBD2 (5 bases). Trimming cost V 0 bases and J 5 bases, with 12 bases left between them. This CDR3 has 14 amino acids. Germline V gives CDR1 SGHKS, CDR2 YYEKEE (reference sequence). CDR3 loop: CASSLGLATDEQYF. CDR3 nucleotides: TGTGCCAGCAGCTTGGGCCTAGCAACCGACGAGCAGTACTTC.

The CDR3 loop is CASSPQGYRAFGETQYF. The CDR3, as DNA: TGTGCCAGCAGCCCTCAGGGGTACAGGGCCTTCGGAGAGACCCAGTACTTC. This chain links TRBV27 with TRBJ2-5, with a tentative D call TRBD1 (6 bases). Trimming took off 6 bases at V and 4 bases at J, with 24 bases between the two ends. Per the germline V gene, CDR1 is MNHEY and CDR2 is SMNVEV (reference sequence). The CDR3 runs to 17 residues.

V and J are TRBV5-5 and TRBJ2-7, with D tentatively TRBD1 or TRBD2 (5 bases each). Trimming took off 6 bases at V and 1 base at J, with 20 bases between the two ends. The CDR3 length is 16 residues. Germline CDR1 is SGHKS and CDR2 is YYEKEE (reference sequence). CDR3 in DNA: TGTGCCAGCAACGACCCGGGACCGACAGCTTCCTACGAGCAGTACTTC. It is translated as CASNDPGPTASYEQYF.

The rearrangement links TRBV5-1 to TRBJ2-3, with TRBD2 as a possible D gene (5 bases). Germline CDR1 SGHRS, CDR2 YFSETQ. This CDR3 is built from 14 residues. The V end lost 3 bases, the J end lost 0 bases, and 8 bases lay between the germline ends. In DNA form, the CDR3 reads TGCGCCAGCAGCTCCTGGACTAGCACAGATACGCAGTATTTT. Translated, it gives CASSSWTSTDTQYF.

J is TRBJ2-2 and V is TRBV28; D possibly uses TRBD1 or TRBD2 (5 bases each). The CDR3 is 19 residues long. Trimming removed 7 bases at V and 2 bases at J, with 26 bases between. The germline gives CDR1 MDHEN, CDR2 SYDVKM. The CDR3 loop is CASKVLSRGRDNNTGELFF. The CDR3 nucleotides are TGTGCCAGCAAGGTACTTAGCCGGGGCCGCGATAATAACACCGGGGAGCTGTTTTTT.

This rearrangement joins TRBV27 to TRBJ2-7; TRBD2 matches at 7 bases. CDR1 MNHEY and CDR2 SMNVEV come from the germline V gene (reference sequence). There are 12 residues in the CDR3. The junction had 9 bases not matched to a gene; V was cut back by 4 bases and J by 12 bases. CDR3 loop: CASSSPRGVPYF. CDR3 nucleotides: TGTGCCAGCAGTTCCCCTCGGGGGGTTCCGTACTTC.

Comments on this clone: Relative to the germline gene, one junction end is altered; a read error may explain this. The V gene is TRBV10-3, the J gene TRBJ2-5, with TRBD2 matching over 12 bases. Germline CDR1 reads ENHRY; CDR2 reads SYGVKD. The CDR3 runs to 14 residues. The CDR3 DNA reads as TGTGCCAGCAGTCTAGCGGGAGGGCGGGAGACCCAGTACTTC. It codes for CASSLAGGRETQYF.

The chain is built from TRBV28 and TRBJ1-2; tentative D call: TRBD1 (5 bases). Trimming cost V 6 bases and J 8 bases, with 13 bases left between them. The length of the CDR3 is 12 residues. Germline CDR1 reads MDHEN; CDR2 reads SYDVKM. The DNA of the CDR3 is TGTGCCAGCAGGGAGATCTGGGACGGCTACACCTTC. This sequence encodes CASREIWDGYTF.

The genes are TRBV29-1 and TRBJ2-1, with 8 bases lining up with TRBD2. Germline-derived CDR1 and CDR2 are SQVTM and ANQGSEA. Trimming at V came to 5 bases and at J to 5 bases, leaving 8 bases not matched to a gene. This CDR3 is 14 amino acids long. The CDR3 DNA is TGCAGCGTTTTAGCGGGACCCACACACAATGAGCAGTTCTTC. It encodes CSVLAGPTHNEQFF.

J is TRBJ1-5 and V is TRBV18; no reliable D call. The CDR3 totals 19 residues. CDR1 is KGHSH, CDR2 LQKENI, per germline. Trimming took off 6 bases at V and 0 bases at J, with 24 bases between the two ends. CDR3 region: CASSPEPHEEDYSNQPQHF. The CDR3 DNA reads TGTGCCAGCTCGCCCGAGCCCCACGAGGAGGATTATAGCAATCAGCCCCAGCATTTT.

The V call is TRBV27, the J call TRBJ2-3; 12 bases map to TRBD2. V was pared by 5 bases and J by 1 base, with 7 bases of the junction left unmatched. In germline, CDR1 is MNHEY, CDR2 SMNVEV (reference sequence). This CDR3 has 17 residues. CDR3 amino acids: CASSPRTSGTGTDTQYF. CDR3 DNA sequence: TGTGCCAGCAGTCCTCGGACTAGCGGGACCGGCACAGATACGCAGTATTTT.